These 14 T cell receptor beta chains originate from one sample sequenced in a study of blood T cell repertoires in COVID-19. Sequencing was performed with immunoSEQ multiplex PCR; in TCRdb, only in-frame clones are kept and a portion is missing. This sample carries fewer than 250,000 clones, roughly 88% of them seen once, and the ten largest clones take approximately 5.5%. Sequenced sample: peripheral blood. Receptors were obtained from a woman of 80 years or more with COVID-19, enrolled during active disease.

The chain employs TRBV27 and TRBJ2-3; the match to TRBD1 covers 10 bases. Germline lookup yields CDR1 MNHEY and CDR2 SMNVEV (reference sequence). After removal of 7 bases from V and 0 bases from J, the junction contained 13 bases not matched to a gene. The CDR3 runs 18 residues. CDR3 coding DNA: TGTGCCAGCACTTATGGGCGGGGACAGGGGTTAAGCACAGATACGCAGTATTTT. This sequence encodes CASTYGRGQGLSTDTQYF.

J is TRBJ2-5 and V is TRBV29-1; a possible D gene is TRBD2 (7 bases). Between the trimmed V and J ends, which lost 7 bases and 5 bases, there was a span of 14 bases. CDR1 and CDR2 from the germline V gene are SQVTM and ANQGSEA. The CDR3 extends over 12 amino acids. The CDR3 DNA follows: TGCAGCGCCAGCCGGGGGGCCGAGACCCAGTACTTC. This translates into CSASRGAETQYF. Looking up the rest from reference TRBV29-1 and TRBJ2-5 gives the full variable domain: SAVISQKPSRDICQRGTSLTIQCQVDSQVTMMFWYRQQPGQSLTLIATANQGSEATYESGFVIDKFPISRPNLTFSTLTVSNMSPEDSSIYLCSASRGAETQYFGPGTRLLVL.

The rearrangement links TRBV28 to TRBJ2-3; no reliable D call. Trimming pared 4 bases from V and 1 base from J, leaving 3 bases between. CDR1 is MDHEN, CDR2 SYDVKM, per germline. CDR3 length: 12 residues. As DNA, the CDR3 is TGTGCCAGCAGTTCTGGCACAGATACGCAGTATTTT. It specifies CASSSGTDTQYF.

This chain joins TRBV5-6 and TRBJ2-5; TRBD2 aligns across 13 bases. CDR3 length: 19 amino acids. Germline assignment: CDR1 SGHDT and CDR2 YYEEEE. Losses at the gene ends were 3 bases for V and 0 bases for J; bases not matched to a gene: 11. This CDR3 reads CASSYRTSGGRVNQETQYF. In DNA form, the CDR3 reads TGTGCCAGCAGCTATCGGACTAGCGGGGGCCGGGTGAACCAAGAGACCCAGTACTTC.

The chain combines TRBV30 with TRBJ1-2; D may be TRBD1 (5 bases). Looked up from germline, CDR1 is GTSNPN and CDR2 is SVGIG (reference sequence). The germline V and J ends were trimmed by 1 base and 5 bases, with 17 bases remaining between them. CDR3 length equals 15 residues. The CDR3 nucleotides read TGTGCCTGGAGTGACCCCAGTGGGGCGAGATATGGCTACACCTTC. This gives the protein CAWSDPSGARYGYTF.

J is TRBJ2-1 and V is TRBV18, with a weak D call TRBD2 (6 bases). V lost 3 bases, J lost 6 bases, and 15 bases lay in between. The CDR3 extends over 15 amino acids. Germline CDR1 KGHSH, CDR2 LQKENI. CDR3 DNA: TGTGCCAGCTCACCGCTGACTAGTGTTCTCAATGAGCAGTTCTTC. This codes for CASSPLTSVLNEQFF.

The J gene is TRBJ2-1, the V gene TRBV6-5; no clear D. Per germline, CDR1 MNHEY and CDR2 SVGAGI. V lost 4 bases and J lost 0, with 10 bases in between. CDR3 length equals 15 residues. CDR3 coding DNA: TGTGCCAGCAGTTCTGACCGGAGCTCCTACAATGAGCAGTTCTTC. Encoded protein: CASSSDRSSYNEQFF.

This chain joins TRBV7-9 and TRBJ1-1, with D maybe TRBD1 (5 bases). Trimming stripped 1 base from V and 11 bases from J, with 17 bases between. The CDR3 runs to 14 residues. Germline CDR1 is SEHNR and CDR2 is FQNEAQ (reference sequence). The CDR3 region has the DNA TGTGCCAGCAGCTTAGGTGGGGCAGGGTCCCACGCTTTCTTT. Amino acid sequence: CASSLGGAGSHAFF. Full variable domain (remainder filled in from reference TRBV7-9 and TRBJ1-1): DTGVSQNPRHKITKRGQNVTFRCDPISEHNRLYWYRQTLGQGPEFLTYFQNEAQLEKSRLLSDRFSAERPKGSFSTLEIQRTEQGDSAMYLCASSLGGAGSHAFFGQGTRLTVV.

The chain is built from TRBV5-1 and TRBJ2-2; the match to TRBD2 covers 15 bases. J was trimmed by 3 bases and V by 6 bases; bases with no gene match: 3. The CDR3 is 16 residues long. CDR1 and CDR2 (germline): SGHRS, YFSETQ. The CDR3 loop reads CASIGLAGGHTGELFF. The CDR3, as DNA: TGCGCCAGCATCGGACTAGCGGGGGGGCACACCGGGGAGCTGTTTTTT.

This sequence joins TRBV7-8 and TRBJ2-5; tentative D call: TRBD2 (5 bases). The germline V gene encodes CDR1 SGHVS and CDR2 FQNEAQ. V gave up 0 bases and J gave up 2 bases, with 19 bases separating them. The length of the CDR3 is 18 residues. Here the CDR3 reads CASSLALKRGIPQETQYF. The CDR3 nucleotides read TGTGCCAGCAGCTTAGCGCTAAAGAGAGGGATACCGCAAGAGACCCAGTACTTC.

The V gene is TRBV18, the J gene TRBJ1-2, with 7 bases aligning to TRBD1. CDR3 length: 16 residues. Looked up from germline, CDR1 is KGHSH and CDR2 is LQKENI. With V trimmed by 3 bases and J by 8 bases, 15 bases remained unmatched. This chain's CDR3 is CASSPALTGRFEGYTF. CDR3 in DNA: TGTGCCAGCTCACCGGCTCTGACAGGGCGCTTCGAGGGCTACACCTTC.

This chain connects TRBV6-6 to TRBJ1-5; 10 bases agree with TRBD1. Germline assignment: CDR1 MNHNY and CDR2 SVGAGI (reference sequence). There are 15 residues in the CDR3. J was trimmed by 4 bases and V by 5 bases; bases with no gene match: 5. The CDR3 loop is CASSRQGAKNQPQHF. The DNA for the CDR3 is TGTGCCAGCAGTCGACAGGGGGCCAAAAATCAGCCCCAGCATTTT.

The count of this clone is one. This sequence joins TRBV7-9 and TRBJ1-1; TRBD1 aligns across 7 bases. V lost 1 base to trimming and J lost 4 bases; unmatched junction nucleotides: 12. Germline V gives CDR1 SEHNR, CDR2 FQNEAQ (reference sequence). The CDR3 length is 17 residues. Here the CDR3 reads CASSLGLLKGASTEAFF. The CDR3 DNA reads TGTGCCAGCAGCTTAGGTCTCCTTAAGGGGGCTAGCACTGAAGCTTTCTTT.

This chain uses TRBV6-5 with TRBJ1-4; D is unclear. Germline CDR1 and CDR2: MNHEY and SVGAGI. CDR3 size: 12 residues. The V end lost 4 bases, the J end lost 16 bases, and 16 bases lay between the germline ends. The CDR3: CASSSPGNGWFF. In DNA form, the CDR3 reads TGTGCCAGCAGTTCCCCCGGCAACGGGTGGTTTTTT.